This TCR beta chain was recovered during a study of T cell clonality in common variable immunodeficiency. Measured with immunoSEQ multiplex PCR; TCRdb has only the in-frame clones, and not every one. This repertoire holds about 29,000 clones, and none appear only once. Overall study results and limits: T cell subpopulation sequencing would be needed to explain CVID clonality. Patient heterogeneity in the CVID cohort limited correlations between repertoire features and clinical complications. In common variable immunodeficiency, TCR beta chains reportedly carried fewer deletions and N-nucleotide insertions.

Details on this clone: Antigen unknown.

This TCR was recovered from a person aged 18 to 70 in good health. The specimen sequenced was peripheral blood mononuclear cells.

The DNA read from the CDR3 is TGCGCCAGCAGCTTGTCCGGACAGGGAGAAGAGACC. As protein: CASSLSGQGEET. In full, the CDR3 reads CASSLSGQGEETQYF. The chain is built from TRBV5-1 and TRBJ2-5; 8 bases map to TRBD1. The read ends 3 residues shy of where the CDR3 ends; the end is completed using the germline J gene. Germline V gene sequence: CDR1 SGHRS, CDR2 YFSETQ. With V trimmed by 1 base and J by 3 bases, 5 bases remained unmatched. CDR3 size: 15 residues.